Below are 27 T cell receptor beta chains sequenced from a single sample in a study of blood T cell repertoires in COVID-19. Libraries were prepared by immunoSEQ multiplex PCR; TCRdb keeps only in-frame clonotypes and omits some of them. The sample contains 200,000 to 250,000 clones, approximately 85% of which appear only once. The specimen sequenced was peripheral blood. Every receptor here comes from an elderly man with acute or convalescent COVID-19.

V gene TRBV7-9 combines with J gene TRBJ1-2; no clear D. V was trimmed by 5 bases and J by 3 bases, leaving 22 bases between them. Germline CDR1 and CDR2: SEHNR and FQNEAQ (reference sequence). The CDR3 is 17 amino acids. CDR3 nucleotide sequence: TGTGCCAGCAGCCCCCCCGGAGACCGCGGTCCTGACTATGGCTACACCTTC. Its protein is CASSPPGDRGPDYGYTF.

In its sample, this clone was seen once. The chain has TRBV11-3 and TRBJ2-3; 7 positions match TRBD1. This CDR3 is 16 amino acids long. J was trimmed by 1 base and V by 3 bases; bases with no gene match: 7. Germline V gene data show CDR1 as SGHNT and CDR2 as YENEEA. The CDR3 sequence: CASSFGRDSRTDTQYF. The DNA of the CDR3 is TGTGCCAGCAGCTTTGGACGGGACAGTCGCACAGATACGCAGTATTTT.

The V call is TRBV6-5, the J call TRBJ2-7, with 7 positions matching TRBD1. From germline, CDR1 is MNHEY and CDR2 SVGAGI. With V trimmed by 4 bases and J by 1 base, 10 bases remained unmatched. CDR3 length: 16 amino acids. CDR3 region: CASSFLQETGSYEQYF. The CDR3 DNA is TGTGCCAGCAGTTTTCTTCAAGAGACAGGGTCCTACGAGCAGTACTTC.

This chain joins TRBV5-4 and TRBJ1-1, with D perhaps matching TRBD1 (5 bases). This CDR3 has 16 amino acids. Per germline, CDR1 SGHNT and CDR2 YYREEE (reference sequence). Trimming left V 4 bases short and J 3 bases short, with 19 bases between. The CDR3 is CASSPRRQNLDTEAFF. The DNA for the CDR3 is TGTGCCAGCAGCCCCAGAAGACAGAATCTTGACACTGAAGCTTTCTTT.

The chain employs TRBV19 and TRBJ1-2; no clear D. V dropped 6 bases and J dropped 6 bases, with 17 bases sitting between them. Germline V gives CDR1 LNHDA, CDR2 SQIVND (reference sequence). The CDR3 runs to 14 residues. The CDR3 DNA follows: TGTGCCAGTAGGGCGGGGAATCCGAGAGATGGCTACACCTTC. It encodes CASRAGNPRDGYTF.

This chain connects TRBV29-1 to TRBJ1-1; 7 bases are shared with TRBD1. The CDR3 is made up of 13 amino acids. Germline values: CDR1 SQVTM, CDR2 ANQGSEA. With V trimmed by 7 bases and J by 1 base, 6 bases remained unmatched. CDR3 protein: CSGQGGKNTEAFF. The CDR3 DNA reads as TGCAGCGGACAGGGTGGGAAGAACACTGAAGCTTTCTTT.

This clone was detected only a few times. V and J are TRBV3-1 (or the pseudogene TRBV3-2) and TRBJ1-2, with D hard to call. V dropped 1 base and J dropped 1 base, with 7 bases sitting between them. CDR3 length equals 14 residues. Per the germline V gene, CDR1 is LGHDT and CDR2 is YNNKEL (reference sequence). CDR3 in DNA: TGTGCCAGCAGCCAAGTGGCAGGTAACTATGGCTACACCTTC. This codes for CASSQVAGNYGYTF.

The chain uses TRBV3-1 (or the pseudogene TRBV3-2) and TRBJ1-2, with D perhaps matching TRBD1 (5 bases). The germline V gene encodes CDR1 LGHDT and CDR2 YNNKEL (reference sequence). The V and J ends lost 0 bases and 8 bases respectively, with 13 bases between them. The CDR3 covers 14 residues. The CDR3 nucleotides are TGTGCCAGCAGCCAAGATGTCGGGGCGGGAGGCTACACCTTC. Protein: CASSQDVGAGGYTF.

This chain connects TRBV19 to TRBJ2-4, with D maybe TRBD1 (6 bases). This CDR3 is 16 amino acids long. The germline gives CDR1 LNHDA, CDR2 SQIVND (reference sequence). With 10 bases removed from V and 1 base from J, the gap between germline ends came to 20 bases. The CDR3 DNA reads as TGTGCCACCGCGACGATGAGCAGGGGCGCCAAAAACATTCAGTACTTC. It yields the protein CATATMSRGAKNIQYF.

This clone was picked up one time. This chain links TRBV27 with TRBJ1-5; no firm D call. Trimming removed 7 bases from V and 6 bases from J, with 19 bases in between. The CDR3 contains 15 residues. The germline CDR1 and CDR2 sequences are MNHEY and SMNVEV (reference sequence). The CDR3 loop reads CASKAGGVSFQPQHF. CDR3 nucleotides: TGTGCCAGCAAGGCGGGAGGTGTAAGTTTTCAGCCCCAGCATTTT.

The table lists this clone with a few counts. The genes are TRBV28 and TRBJ1-3; a weak D match, TRBD1 (5 bases). CDR1 is MDHEN and CDR2 is SYDVKM in the germline V gene. V was shortened by 10 bases and J by 0 bases, with 19 bases between the two germline ends. This CDR3 spans 16 amino acids. The CDR3 bases are TGTGCCACCTCACGTCCAGGGCCCTTCTCTGGAAACACCATATATTTT. As protein: CATSRPGPFSGNTIYF.

J is TRBJ2-1 and V is TRBV27; no definite D call. V was shortened by 6 bases and J by 1 base, with 13 bases between the two germline ends. Germline-derived CDR1 and CDR2 are MNHEY and SMNVEV (reference sequence). The CDR3 covers 15 residues. The CDR3 sequence is CASRLSLPSYNEQFF. The CDR3 nucleotides are TGTGCCAGCAGACTATCGCTACCTTCCTACAATGAGCAGTTCTTC.

The chain recombines TRBV3-1 (or the pseudogene TRBV3-2) with TRBJ2-2; TRBD2 agrees at 7 bases. The CDR3 runs 18 residues. Germline CDR1 and CDR2: LGHDT and YNNKEL (reference sequence). V shed 4 bases and J 2 bases; nucleotides not matched to a gene: 13. The CDR3 loop is CASSRRMGGRVNTGELFF. DNA of the CDR3: TGTGCCAGCAGCCGAAGGATGGGAGGGAGGGTTAACACCGGGGAGCTGTTTTTT.

This chain joins TRBV28 and TRBJ2-1, with 8 nucleotides matching TRBD1. This CDR3 region has 17 residues. CDR1 MDHEN and CDR2 SYDVKM come from the germline V gene. V shed 4 bases and J 2 bases; nucleotides not matched to a gene: 10. The CDR3: CASSSPGQGSPYNEQFF. The CDR3 region has the DNA TGTGCCAGCAGTTCGCCAGGACAGGGCAGCCCCTACAATGAGCAGTTCTTC.

V and J are TRBV2 and TRBJ2-2; TRBD1 might be the D (6 bases). This CDR3 is 17 amino acids long. V lost 8 bases, J lost 1 base, and 20 bases lay in between. Germline values: CDR1 SNHLY, CDR2 FYNNEI. The CDR3 DNA reads as TGTGCCAGCTTGAGGGAAGAGGGGACAAGGAACACCGGGGAGCTGTTTTTT. It codes for CASLREEGTRNTGELFF.

This clone has a single count. V usage is TRBV5-1 and J usage is TRBJ1-1; no clear D. Per germline, CDR1 SGHRS and CDR2 YFSETQ. Trimming took off 7 bases at V and 1 base at J, with 11 bases between the two ends. The CDR3 length is 13 residues. CDR3 nucleotide sequence: TGCGCCAGCGGGTTGCCGGGGAACACTGAAGCTTTCTTT. Protein: CASGLPGNTEAFF.

The CDR3, as DNA: TGTGCCAGCAGTTACTCACGGGATAGCAATCAGCCCCAGCATTTT. Its protein product is CASSYSRDSNQPQHF. The chain combines TRBV6-5 with TRBJ1-5; D not resolved. CDR1 is MNHEY and CDR2 is SVGAGI in the germline V gene. The length of the CDR3 is 15 residues. V lost 0 bases, J lost 0 bases, and 6 bases lay in between.

The chain has TRBV5-1 and TRBJ1-6; TRBD1 aligns across 11 bases. Germline assignment: CDR1 SGHRS and CDR2 YFSETQ. CDR3 length: 15 amino acids. Trimming at V came to 3 bases and at J to 7 bases, leaving 3 bases not matched to a gene. The CDR3 loop reads CASSSGQGENSPLHF. The CDR3 DNA sequence: TGCGCCAGCAGCTCGGGACAGGGGGAAAATTCACCCCTCCACTTT. The variable domain in full, with the rest retrieved from reference TRBV5-1 and TRBJ1-6, is KAGVTQTPRYLIKTRGQQVTLSCSPISGHRSVSWYQQTPGQGLQFLFEYFSETQRNKGNFPGRFSGRQFSNSRSEMNVSTLELGDSALYLCASSSGQGENSPLHFGNGTRLTVT.

J is TRBJ1-1 and V is TRBV5-1; D is undetermined. Trimming cost V 0 bases and J 5 bases, with 11 bases left between them. The length of the CDR3 is 14 residues. In germline, CDR1 is SGHRS, CDR2 YFSETQ. CDR3 in DNA: TGCGCCAGCAGCTTGGCCCGGAGTAGGACTGAAGCTTTCTTT. Protein product: CASSLARSRTEAFF.

The CDR3 spells CASSFARSDEKLFF. CDR3 coding DNA: TGTGCCAGCAGCTTTGCTAGGTCTGATGAAAAACTGTTTTTT. This rearrangement joins TRBV11-2 to TRBJ1-4; D remains ambiguous. The CDR3 extends over 14 amino acids. V lost 3 bases, J lost 6 bases, and 11 bases lay in between. Germline values: CDR1 SGHAT, CDR2 FQNNGV.

With respect to this clone: Within the sample, other DNA sequences also encode this same CDR3. The chain is built from TRBV28 and TRBJ2-5; D not resolved. The CDR3 is 13 amino acids. Trimming took off 4 bases at V and 2 bases at J, with 8 bases between the two ends. Germline V gives CDR1 MDHEN, CDR2 SYDVKM. CDR3 region: CASSSGLQETQYF. In nucleotides, the CDR3 is TGTGCCAGCAGTTCCGGTCTTCAAGAGACCCAGTACTTC. Looking up the rest from reference TRBV28 and TRBJ2-5 gives the full variable domain: DVKVTQSSRYLVKRTGEKVFLECVQDMDHENMFWYRQDPGLGLRLIYFSYDVKMKEKGDIPEGYSVSREKKERFSLILESASTNQTSMYLCASSSGLQETQYFGPGTRLLVL.

The chain links TRBV11-2 to TRBJ1-2; 8 bases are a match to TRBD1. The germline V gene encodes CDR1 SGHAT and CDR2 FQNNGV. This CDR3 is 13 amino acids long. The trim removed 5 bases at V and 5 bases at J, leaving 4 bases unmatched. This CDR3 reads CASSPTGVYGYTF. CDR3 in DNA: TGTGCCAGCAGCCCGACAGGGGTTTATGGCTACACCTTC.

This clone appeared once. The chain is built from TRBV6-5 and TRBJ1-2; possible D gene TRBD1, 5 bases. V was pared by 0 bases and J by 3 bases, with 11 bases between. The CDR3 is made up of 15 amino acids. Germline loops: CDR1 MNHEY, CDR2 SVGAGI. The CDR3 spells CASSYSRQSYYGYTF. In DNA, the CDR3 is TGTGCCAGCAGTTACTCCAGACAGTCGTACTATGGCTACACCTTC.

J is TRBJ2-5 and V is TRBV10-2, with 10 bases that match TRBD2. Germline CDR1 and CDR2: WSHSY and SAAADI. Trimming cost V 2 bases and J 7 bases; bases outside gene matches: 7. The CDR3 is 15 amino acids. The CDR3 loop reads CASSEGLAGVATQYF. The CDR3 region has the DNA TGCGCCAGCAGTGAGGGGCTAGCGGGAGTAGCGACCCAGTACTTC.

The CDR3 loop is CASSPGEGRETQYF. The CDR3 DNA reads as TGTGCCAGCAGCCCGGGGGAGGGCAGGGAGACCCAGTACTTC. V gene TRBV6-5 combines with J gene TRBJ2-5; 7 positions match TRBD2. CDR1 and CDR2 (germline): MNHEY, SVGAGI. The J segment lost 5 bases and the V segment lost 6 bases, leaving 9 bases of the junction unmatched. The CDR3 covers 14 residues.

J is TRBJ2-1 and V is TRBV5-1; 7 bases line up with TRBD1. The CDR3 runs 16 residues. V trimming: 1 base; J trimming: 3 bases; junction bases outside the gene matches: 7. The germline V gene encodes CDR1 SGHRS and CDR2 YFSETQ. The CDR3, as DNA: TGCGCCAGCAGCTTGACTCGCCGGGACAGCTACAATGAGCAGTTCTTC. It translates to CASSLTRRDSYNEQFF.

V gene TRBV5-4 combines with J gene TRBJ1-2; TRBD1 matches 10 bases. Germline values: CDR1 SGHNT, CDR2 YYREEE (reference sequence). CDR3 length equals 13 residues. The V and J ends lost 4 bases and 6 bases, in that order; junction bases with no gene match: 3. CDR3 DNA: TGTGCCAGCAGCCTGACAGGGGGCGATGGCTACACCTTC. It yields the protein CASSLTGGDGYTF.